The source of this TCR beta chain is a study of blood T cell repertoires in COVID-19. For the study at large: The analysed material was cDNA or gDNA that came from T cells, B-cell-depleted T cells, or PBMCs.

CDR3 length: 14 residues. The V end lost 4 bases, the J end lost 3 bases, and 10 bases lay between the germline ends. Germline values: CDR1 SGHNT, CDR2 YYREEE (reference sequence). Per the original methods: Amplified reference gene primers provided the basis for estimating nucleated cell counts. Profiled with immunoSEQ multiplex PCR; TCRdb holds only in-frame clones, not every one. That table supplies the V and J calls and clone size; D and trimming were determined from the DNA. The profile covers hundreds of thousands of clones, with around nine tenths appearing a single time and around 6% taken by the ten largest.

This sequence was found in a man between 60 and 70 years old who had recovered from COVID-19. The V and J genes are TRBV5-4 and TRBJ1-4, with D uncertain. Material for sequencing was peripheral blood. This CDR3 reads CASSALGSNEKLFF. In DNA form, the CDR3 reads TGTGCCAGCAGCGCCCTCGGGTCTAATGAAAAACTGTTTTTT.